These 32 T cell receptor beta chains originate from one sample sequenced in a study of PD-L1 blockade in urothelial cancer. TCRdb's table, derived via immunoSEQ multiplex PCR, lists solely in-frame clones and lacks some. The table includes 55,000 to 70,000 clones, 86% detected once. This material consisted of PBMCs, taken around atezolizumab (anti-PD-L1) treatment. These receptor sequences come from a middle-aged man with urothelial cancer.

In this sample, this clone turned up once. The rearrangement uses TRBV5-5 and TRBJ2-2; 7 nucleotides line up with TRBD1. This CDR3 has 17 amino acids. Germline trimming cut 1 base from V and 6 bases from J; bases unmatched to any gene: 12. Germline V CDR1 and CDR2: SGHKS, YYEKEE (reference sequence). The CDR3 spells CASSLFFRTGVAGELFF. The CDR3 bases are TGTGCCAGCAGCTTGTTCTTTCGAACAGGGGTGGCCGGGGAGCTGTTTTTT.

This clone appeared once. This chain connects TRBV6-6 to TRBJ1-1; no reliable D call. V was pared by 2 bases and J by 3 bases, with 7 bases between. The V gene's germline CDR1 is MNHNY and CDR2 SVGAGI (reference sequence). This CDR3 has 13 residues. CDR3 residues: CASSYKEDTEAFF. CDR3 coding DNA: TGTGCCAGCAGTTACAAGGAGGACACTGAAGCTTTCTTT.

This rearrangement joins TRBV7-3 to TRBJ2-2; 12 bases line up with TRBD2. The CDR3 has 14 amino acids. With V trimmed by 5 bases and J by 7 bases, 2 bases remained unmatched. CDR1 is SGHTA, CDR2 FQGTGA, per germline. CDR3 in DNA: TGTGCCAGCAGCCCTAGCGGGAGGGGCGGGGAGCTGTTTTTT. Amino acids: CASSPSGRGGELFF.

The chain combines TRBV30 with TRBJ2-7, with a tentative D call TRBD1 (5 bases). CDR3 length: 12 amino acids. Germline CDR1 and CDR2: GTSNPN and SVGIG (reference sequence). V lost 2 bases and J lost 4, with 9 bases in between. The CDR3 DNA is TGTGCCTGGAGTAGGCAGGGATACGAGCAGTACTTC. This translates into CAWSRQGYEQYF.

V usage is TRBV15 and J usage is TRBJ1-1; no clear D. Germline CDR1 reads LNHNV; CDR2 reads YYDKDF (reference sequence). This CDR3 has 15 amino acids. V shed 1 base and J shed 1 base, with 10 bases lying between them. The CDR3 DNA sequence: TGTGCCACCAGCAGAGTACAGTCCCGGAACACTGAAGCTTTCTTT. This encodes CATSRVQSRNTEAFF.

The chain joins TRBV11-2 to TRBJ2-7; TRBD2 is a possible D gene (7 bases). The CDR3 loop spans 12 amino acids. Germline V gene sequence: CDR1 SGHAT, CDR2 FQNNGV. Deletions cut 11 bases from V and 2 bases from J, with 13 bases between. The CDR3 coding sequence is TGTGCCGGGGGGGCGAGTGCCTACGAGCAGTACTTC. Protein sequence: CAGGASAYEQYF.

CDR3 DNA: TGTGCCAGCAGTTACACCGGCGGGGCCACTGAAGCTTTCTTT. As protein: CASSYTGGATEAFF. The chain carries TRBV6-6 and TRBJ1-1, with D possibly matching TRBD1 (5 bases). The CDR3 runs to 14 residues. CDR1 and CDR2 (germline): MNHNY, SVGAGI (reference sequence). With 2 bases removed from V and 4 bases from J, the gap between germline ends came to 11 bases.

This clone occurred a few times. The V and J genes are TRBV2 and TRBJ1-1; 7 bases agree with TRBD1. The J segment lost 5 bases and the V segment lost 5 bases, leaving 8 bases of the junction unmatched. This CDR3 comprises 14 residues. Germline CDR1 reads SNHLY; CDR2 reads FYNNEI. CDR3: CASSRGRGETEAFF. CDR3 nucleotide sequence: TGTGCCAGCAGTAGGGGCAGGGGGGAAACTGAAGCTTTCTTT.

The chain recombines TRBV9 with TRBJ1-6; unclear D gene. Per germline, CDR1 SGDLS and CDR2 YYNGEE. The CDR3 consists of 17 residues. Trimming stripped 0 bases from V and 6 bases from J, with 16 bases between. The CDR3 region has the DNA TGTGCCAGCAGCGTAGGAATTTTGCAGGCCTCTAATTCACCCCTCCACTTT. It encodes CASSVGILQASNSPLHF.

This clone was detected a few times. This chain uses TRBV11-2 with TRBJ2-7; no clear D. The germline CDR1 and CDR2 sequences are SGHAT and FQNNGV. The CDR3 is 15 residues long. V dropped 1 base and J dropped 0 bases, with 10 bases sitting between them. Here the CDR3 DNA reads TGTGCCAGCAGCTTAGGGCCAGGTTACTCCTACGAGCAGTACTTC. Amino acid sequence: CASSLGPGYSYEQYF.

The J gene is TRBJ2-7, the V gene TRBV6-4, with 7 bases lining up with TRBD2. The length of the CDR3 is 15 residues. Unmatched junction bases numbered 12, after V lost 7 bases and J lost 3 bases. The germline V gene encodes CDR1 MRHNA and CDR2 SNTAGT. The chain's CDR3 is CASMHWREKFYEQYF. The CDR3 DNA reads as TGTGCCAGCATGCACTGGCGGGAGAAATTCTACGAGCAGTACTTC.

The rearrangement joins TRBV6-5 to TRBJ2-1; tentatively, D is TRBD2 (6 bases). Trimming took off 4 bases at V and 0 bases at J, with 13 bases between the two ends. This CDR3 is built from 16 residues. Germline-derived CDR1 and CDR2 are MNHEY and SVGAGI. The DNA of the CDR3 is TGTGCCAGCAGTTCCCCCCGGGAGAGCTCCTACAATGAGCAGTTCTTC. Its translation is CASSSPRESSYNEQFF.

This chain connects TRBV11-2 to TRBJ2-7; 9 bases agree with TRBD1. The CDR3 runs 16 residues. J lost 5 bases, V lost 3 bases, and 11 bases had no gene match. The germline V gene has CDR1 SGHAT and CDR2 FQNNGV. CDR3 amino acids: CASSFQAGTGLNEQYF. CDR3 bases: TGTGCCAGCAGCTTTCAAGCCGGGACAGGGTTAAACGAGCAGTACTTC.

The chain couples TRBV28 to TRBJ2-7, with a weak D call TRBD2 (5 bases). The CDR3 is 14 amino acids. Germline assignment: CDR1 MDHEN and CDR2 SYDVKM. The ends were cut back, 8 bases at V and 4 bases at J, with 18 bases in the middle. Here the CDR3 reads CASSPLAIGYEQYF. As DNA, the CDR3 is TGTGCCAGCTCCCCGCTAGCTATTGGTTACGAGCAGTACTTC.

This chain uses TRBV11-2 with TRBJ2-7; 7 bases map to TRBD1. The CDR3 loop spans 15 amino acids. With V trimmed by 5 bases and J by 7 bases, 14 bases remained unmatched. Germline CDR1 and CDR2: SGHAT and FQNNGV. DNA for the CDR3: TGTGCCAGCAGCGACAGACAGGGTTCATGGGGGGAGCAGTACTTC. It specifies CASSDRQGSWGEQYF. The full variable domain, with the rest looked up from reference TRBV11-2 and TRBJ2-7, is EAGVAQSPRYKIIEKRQSVAFWCNPISGHATLYWYQQILGQGPKLLIQFQNNGVVDDSQLPKDRFSAERLKGVDSTLKIQPAKLEDSAVYLCASSDRQGSWGEQYFGPGTRLTVT.

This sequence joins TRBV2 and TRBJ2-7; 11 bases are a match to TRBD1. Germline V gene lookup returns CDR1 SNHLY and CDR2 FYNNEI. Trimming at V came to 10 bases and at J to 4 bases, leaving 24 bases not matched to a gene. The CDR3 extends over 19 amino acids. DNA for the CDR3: TGTGCCATCATCAACGTCGGACAGGGGGCTCGTAGCGGGAGTTACGAGCAGTACTTC. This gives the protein CAIINVGQGARSGSYEQYF.

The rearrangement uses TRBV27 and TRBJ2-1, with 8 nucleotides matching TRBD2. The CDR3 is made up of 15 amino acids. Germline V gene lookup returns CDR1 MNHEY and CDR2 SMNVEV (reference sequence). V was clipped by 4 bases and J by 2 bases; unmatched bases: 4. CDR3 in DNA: TGTGCCAGCAGTTCACTAGCGGACACCTACAATGAGCAGTTCTTC. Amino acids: CASSSLADTYNEQFF.

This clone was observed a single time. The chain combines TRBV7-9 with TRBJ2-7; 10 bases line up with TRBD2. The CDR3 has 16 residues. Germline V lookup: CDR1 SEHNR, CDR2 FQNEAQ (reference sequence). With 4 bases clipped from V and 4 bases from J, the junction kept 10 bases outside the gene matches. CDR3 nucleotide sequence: TGTGCCAGCAGCTCATCCCCTAGCGGGAGTTCTTACGAGCAGTACTTC. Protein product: CASSSSPSGSSYEQYF.

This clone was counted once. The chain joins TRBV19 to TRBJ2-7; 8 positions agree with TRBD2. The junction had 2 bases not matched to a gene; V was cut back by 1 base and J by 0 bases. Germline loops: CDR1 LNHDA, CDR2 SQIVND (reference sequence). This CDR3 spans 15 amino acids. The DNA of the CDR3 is TGTGCCAGTAGTATAGTAGCGGGGAGCTCCTACGAGCAGTACTTC. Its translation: CASSIVAGSSYEQYF. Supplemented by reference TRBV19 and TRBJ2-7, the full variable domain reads DGGITQSPKYLFRKEGQNVTLSCEQNLNHDAMYWYRQDPGQGLRLIYYSQIVNDFQKGDIAEGYSVSREKKESFPLTVTSAQKNPTAFYLCASSIVAGSSYEQYFGPGTRLTVT.

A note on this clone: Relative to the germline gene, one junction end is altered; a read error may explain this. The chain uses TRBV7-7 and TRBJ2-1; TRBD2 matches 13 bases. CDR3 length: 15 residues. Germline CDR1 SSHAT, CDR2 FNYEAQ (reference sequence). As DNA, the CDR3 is TGTGCTAGCAGTCCAGGACTAGCGGGGGACAATGAGCAGTTCTTC. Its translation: CASSPGLAGDNEQFF.

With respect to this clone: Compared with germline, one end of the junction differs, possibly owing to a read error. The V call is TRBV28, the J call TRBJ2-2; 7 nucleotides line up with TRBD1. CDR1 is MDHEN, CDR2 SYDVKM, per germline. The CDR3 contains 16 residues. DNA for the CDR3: TGTGCCAGCAGCTTATCCCCGACAGGGATGACCGGGGAGCTGTTTTTT. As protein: CASSLSPTGMTGELFF.

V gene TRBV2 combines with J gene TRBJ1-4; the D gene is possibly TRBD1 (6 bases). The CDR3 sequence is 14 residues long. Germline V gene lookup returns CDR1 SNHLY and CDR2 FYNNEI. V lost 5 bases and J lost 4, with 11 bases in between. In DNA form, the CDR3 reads TGTGCCAGCAGTCAACAGGGCCTTAATGAAAAACTGTTTTTT. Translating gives CASSQQGLNEKLFF.

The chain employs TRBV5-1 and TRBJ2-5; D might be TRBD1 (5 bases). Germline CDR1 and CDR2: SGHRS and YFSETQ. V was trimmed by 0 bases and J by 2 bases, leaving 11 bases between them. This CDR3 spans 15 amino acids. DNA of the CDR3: TGCGCCAGCAGCTTGGTGGCAGGGCCTCAAGAGACCCAGTACTTC. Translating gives CASSLVAGPQETQYF.

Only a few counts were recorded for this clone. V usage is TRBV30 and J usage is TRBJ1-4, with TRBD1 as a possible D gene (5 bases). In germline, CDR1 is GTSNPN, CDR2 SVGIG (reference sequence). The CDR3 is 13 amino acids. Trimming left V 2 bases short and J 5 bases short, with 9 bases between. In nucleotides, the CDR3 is TGTGCCTGGAGTAGACAGAGAAATGAAAAACTGTTTTTT. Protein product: CAWSRQRNEKLFF.

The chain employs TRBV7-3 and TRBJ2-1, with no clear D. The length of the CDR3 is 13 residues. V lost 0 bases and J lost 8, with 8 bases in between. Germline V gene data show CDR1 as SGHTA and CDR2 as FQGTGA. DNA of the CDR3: TGTGCCAGCAGCTTAACCTCACTGCATGAGCAGTTCTTC. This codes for CASSLTSLHEQFF.

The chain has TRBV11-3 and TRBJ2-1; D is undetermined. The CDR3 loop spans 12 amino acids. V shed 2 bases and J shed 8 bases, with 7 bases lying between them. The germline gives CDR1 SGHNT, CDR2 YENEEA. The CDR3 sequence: CASSLSGYEQFF. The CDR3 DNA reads TGTGCCAGCAGCTTATCCGGGTATGAGCAGTTCTTC.

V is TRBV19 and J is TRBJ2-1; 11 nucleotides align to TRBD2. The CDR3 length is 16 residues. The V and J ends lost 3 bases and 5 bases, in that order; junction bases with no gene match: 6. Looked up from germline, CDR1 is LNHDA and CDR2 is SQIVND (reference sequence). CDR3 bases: TGTGCCAGTAGTATCGATCCTAGCGGGAGGAACAATGAGCAGTTCTTC. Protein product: CASSIDPSGRNNEQFF.

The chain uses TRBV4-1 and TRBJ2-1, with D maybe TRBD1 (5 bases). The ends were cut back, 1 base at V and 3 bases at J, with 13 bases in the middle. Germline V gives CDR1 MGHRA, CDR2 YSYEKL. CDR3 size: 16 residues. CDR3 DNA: TGCGCCAGCAGCCAAGTGGGGCTAGGGGACTACAATGAGCAGTTCTTC. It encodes CASSQVGLGDYNEQFF.

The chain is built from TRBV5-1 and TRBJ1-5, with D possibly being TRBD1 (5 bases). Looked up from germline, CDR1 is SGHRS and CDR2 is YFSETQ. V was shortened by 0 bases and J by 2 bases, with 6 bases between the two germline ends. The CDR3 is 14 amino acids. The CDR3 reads CASSLEGGNQPQHF. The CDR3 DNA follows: TGCGCCAGCAGCTTGGAAGGGGGCAATCAGCCCCAGCATTTT.

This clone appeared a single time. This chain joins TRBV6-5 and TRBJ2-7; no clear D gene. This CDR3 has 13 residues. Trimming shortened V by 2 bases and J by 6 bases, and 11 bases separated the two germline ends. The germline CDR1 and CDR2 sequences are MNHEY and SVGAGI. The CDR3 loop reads CASSYEAGSEQYF. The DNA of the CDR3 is TGTGCCAGCAGTTACGAGGCTGGATCCGAGCAGTACTTC.

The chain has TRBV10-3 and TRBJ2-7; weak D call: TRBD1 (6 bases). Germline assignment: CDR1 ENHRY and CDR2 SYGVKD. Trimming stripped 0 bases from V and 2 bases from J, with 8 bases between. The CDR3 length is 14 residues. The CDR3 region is CAISESTGPYEQYF. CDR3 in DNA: TGTGCCATCAGTGAGTCGACAGGACCCTACGAGCAGTACTTC.

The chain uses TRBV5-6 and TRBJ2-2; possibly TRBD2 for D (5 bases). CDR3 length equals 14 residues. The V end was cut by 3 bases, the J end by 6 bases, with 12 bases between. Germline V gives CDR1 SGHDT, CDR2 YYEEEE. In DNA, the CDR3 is TGTGCCAGCAGCTCCATACCTAGCTCCGGGGAGCTGTTTTTT. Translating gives CASSSIPSSGELFF.